A selection of T cell receptor beta chains follows, all from one sample in a study of early T cells in non-severe SARS-CoV-2 infection. TCRdb ran MiXCR on the 5' RACE reads and lists one entry per CDR3 protein. The sample records some 80,000 distinct CDR3 sequences, 12% being singletons. Sequenced: whole blood. These receptors all stem from an adult who was a healthcare worker with PCR-confirmed SARS-CoV-2 infection or an uninfected control (not recorded which). The CDR3 runs from the conserved cysteine through the conserved F or W. Fields, in order: D gene, V gene, J gene, clone size, CDR3 protein, CDR3 DNA. D genes are given only for firm matches. Sizes are listed as once, few, many or a size class.

D gene: NA
V gene: TRBV29-1
J gene: TRBJ1-2
clone size: few
CDR3 protein: CSVVGPSVAYGYTF
CDR3 DNA: TGCAGCGTAGTGGGTCCATCGGTGGCGTATGGCTACACCTTC

D gene: NA
V gene: TRBV29-1
J gene: TRBJ1-1
clone size: many
CDR3 protein: CSVERQMNTEAFF
CDR3 DNA: TGCAGCGTTGAACGACAGATGAACACTGAAGCTTTCTTT

D gene: NA
V gene: TRBV28
J gene: TRBJ2-7
clone size: many
CDR3 protein: CASSHPRRTAYEQYF
CDR3 DNA: TGTGCCAGCAGTCACCCCCGGCGGACAGCTTACGAGCAGTACTTC

D gene: TRBD2
V gene: TRBV20-1
J gene: TRBJ2-3
clone size: few
CDR3 protein: CSARTSGSVNTQYF
CDR3 DNA: TGCAGTGCAAGGACTAGCGGGAGTGTAAATACGCAGTATTTT

D gene: NA
V gene: TRBV5-1
J gene: TRBJ2-6
clone size: many
CDR3 protein: CASSLWGFGAGANVLTF
CDR3 DNA: TGCGCCAGCAGCTTGTGGGGATTTGGCGCTGGGGCCAACGTCCTGACTTTC

D gene: TRBD1
V gene: TRBV5-6
J gene: TRBJ1-2
clone size: many
CDR3 protein: CASSRRTGSINYGYTF
CDR3 DNA: TGTGCCAGCAGCCGACGGACAGGTTCTATTAACTATGGCTACACCTTC

D gene: NA
V gene: TRBV19
J gene: TRBJ1-3
clone size: many
CDR3 protein: CATTSRGLRENTIYF
CDR3 DNA: TGTGCCACAACGTCCCGGGGACTGAGGGAAAACACCATATATTTT

D gene: TRBD2
V gene: TRBV9
J gene: TRBJ2-3
clone size: few
CDR3 protein: CASSHPLAGGSDTQYF
CDR3 DNA: TGTGCCAGCAGTCACCCACTAGCGGGAGGGTCAGATACGCAGTATTTT

D gene: NA
V gene: TRBV20-1
J gene: TRBJ2-1
clone size: many
CDR3 protein: CSAYWNREQFF
CDR3 DNA: TGCAGTGCCTACTGGAATAGGGAGCAGTTCTTC

D gene: TRBD2
V gene: TRBV5-1
J gene: TRBJ2-2
clone size: few
CDR3 protein: CASSFTGLAGGTNTGELFF
CDR3 DNA: TGCGCCAGCAGCTTTACGGGACTAGCGGGAGGGACTAACACCGGGGAGCTGTTTTTT

D gene: NA
V gene: TRBV5-1
J gene: TRBJ2-7
clone size: few
CDR3 protein: CASSLAYRDEQYF
CDR3 DNA: TGCGCCAGCAGCTTGGCCTACAGGGACGAGCAGTACTTC

D gene: TRBD1
V gene: TRBV9
J gene: TRBJ1-1
clone size: many
CDR3 protein: CASSVGRGKNTEAFF
CDR3 DNA: TGTGCCAGCAGCGTAGGCAGGGGGAAGAACACTGAAGCTTTCTTT